The rows below give T cell receptor beta chains drawn from one sample of a study of cytomegalovirus exposure and HLA in healthy donors. Sequencing used immunoSEQ multiplex PCR; TCRdb keeps in-frame clones, though not all of them. Of about 150,000 clones listed, around 75% were seen once; the top ten hold 7.7%. The source material was PBMCs. Source of these receptors: a man aged 25-45 years in good health and CMV-seropositive. Both conserved end residues are trimmed from each CDR3. Fields, in order: J gene, CDR3 length, V gene, CDR3 protein.

TRBJ1-4 | 13 | TRBV7-9 | ASSSPVGHNEKLF
TRBJ2-7 | 13 | TRBV7-9 | ASSLKSAGPYEQY
TRBJ1-2 | 14 | TRBV7-2 | ASRSPDRPPNYGYT
TRBJ2-4 | 14 | TRBV9 | ASSVPIRVAKNIQY
TRBJ2-7 | 14 | TRBV4-2 | ASSQAGGQVSYEQY
TRBJ1-5 | 13 | TRBV30 | AWSAGGTRNQPQH
TRBJ2-1 | 11 | TRBV2 | ASRRQGRDEQF
TRBJ1-4 | 12 | TRBV19 | ASSDEGAWEKLF
TRBJ1-2 | 12 | TRBV6-1 | ASTTGQGNYGYT
TRBJ2-3 | 14 | TRBV9 | ASSASGTGTTDTQY
TRBJ2-1 | 15 | TRBV6-1 | ASSDLRLAERLNEQF
TRBJ2-5 | 15 | TRBV27 | ASTPGTSGGRGETQY
TRBJ2-7 | 10 | TRBV6-1 | ASRGPAGKQY
TRBJ2-2 | 12 | TRBV2 | ARLLRKETGELF
TRBJ2-5 | 12 | TRBV13 | ASSPRGQRETQY
TRBJ1-1 | 13 | TRBV27 | ASSLPGQTNTEAF
TRBJ2-7 | 13 | TRBV19 | ASPIERPQGPEQY
TRBJ2-1 | 11 | TRBV4-3 | ASSQGQGNEQF
TRBJ1-4 | 12 | TRBV2 | ASSGTGGDEKLF
TRBJ1-1 | 10 | TRBV5-4 | ASSGGVSEAF
TRBJ2-1 | 12 | TRBV5-6 | ASSFPGGGDEQF
TRBJ2-5 | 14 | TRBV7-6 | ASSELAGAFQETQY
TRBJ1-1 | 13 | TRBV6-1 | ASTSEGGLAPEAF
TRBJ1-5 | 13 | TRBV6-5 | ASSPRGFSNQPQH
TRBJ1-5 | 13 | TRBV4-3 | ASSVGTTGNQPQH
TRBJ1-1 | 10 | TRBV6-5 | ASSYDEREAF
TRBJ2-3 | 11 | TRBV27 | ASSLYFTDTQY
TRBJ1-2 | 12 | TRBV6-5 | ASSPGQTMGGYT
TRBJ2-3 | 13 | TRBV28 | ASSLTGTGQDTQY
TRBJ2-5 | 12 | TRBV5-1 | ASSSPSGGETQY
TRBJ1-5 | 15 | TRBV19 | ASSRRGSRGSNQPQH
TRBJ2-1 | 12 | TRBV27 | ASRGTSGYNEQF
TRBJ2-3 | 14 | TRBV5-4 | ASSLGLAGGTDTQY
TRBJ2-3 | 10 | TRBV29-1 | SAGEGQGTQY
TRBJ2-1 | 15 | TRBV9 | ASSGGGRGSSYNEQF
TRBJ1-3 | 15 | TRBV5-1 | ASSLTGDSLSGNTIY
TRBJ1-3 | 12 | TRBV28 | ASSSTGLGNTIY
TRBJ2-1 | 14 | TRBV19 | ATRTSGGLMNNEQF
TRBJ1-1 | 11 | TRBV6-1 | ASSRGKDTEAF
TRBJ1-5 | 11 | TRBV9 | ASSEDRSSTQH
TRBJ1-2 | 10 | TRBV29-1 | SVTGSRGGYT
TRBJ1-1 | 11 | TRBV5-5 | ASSPNLNTEAF
TRBJ2-7 | 12 | TRBV6-5 | ASSYSWGPYEQY
TRBJ1-5 | 12 | TRBV9 | ASSVGDTHQPQH
TRBJ1-6 | 14 | TRBV19 | ASSMRESSYNSPLH
TRBJ2-7 | 19 | TRBV12-5 | ASGLVKGIVGLAGGTYEQY